One sample yielded the 9 T cell receptor beta chains listed below, sequenced in a study of cytotoxic CD8 clonotypes in ibrutinib-treated CLL. Data came from immunoSEQ multiplex PCR; TCRdb stores just in-frame clones and leaves some out. The sample consists of 65,000 to 80,000 clones, roughly 85% of them appearing once. Material: PBMCs, obtained after 24 months of ibrutinib treatment. The receptors were sampled from a human donor with chronic lymphocytic leukemia.

The gene calls are TRBV11-3 and TRBJ2-7; 7 bases line up with TRBD2. The germline V gene encodes CDR1 SGHNT and CDR2 YENEEA. The V and J ends lost 2 bases and 3 bases, in that order; junction bases with no gene match: 7. CDR3 length: 15 residues. CDR3 bases: TGTGCCAGCAGCTTATGGCCTAGCGGTAACTACGAGCAGTACTTC. This translates into CASSLWPSGNYEQYF.

The chain joins TRBV6-5 to TRBJ2-2, with unresolved D. CDR1 and CDR2 from the germline V gene are MNHEY and SVGAGI. Trimming removed 5 bases at V and 7 bases at J, with 11 bases between. The CDR3 spans 13 residues. CDR3 sequence (DNA): TGTGCCAGCAGTACCCCCTCTGTCGGGGAGCTGTTTTTT. Protein product: CASSTPSVGELFF.

This chain joins TRBV6-1 and TRBJ2-3; 7 bases agree with TRBD2. The CDR3 is 13 amino acids. V lost 5 bases, J lost 6 bases, and 5 bases stayed unmatched. CDR1 and CDR2 from the germline V gene are MNHNS and SASEGT. This CDR3 is CASSKAGADTQYF. The CDR3 DNA is TGTGCCAGCAGTAAGGCGGGAGCTGATACGCAGTATTTT.

Comment on this clone: A junction end diverges from the germline sequence, so it may reflect a read error. The V gene is TRBV5-1, the J gene TRBJ2-1, with 10 bases aligning to TRBD2. This CDR3 is built from 16 residues. Looked up from germline, CDR1 is SGHRS and CDR2 is YFSETQ. Here the CDR3 reads CASSPTSGRGANEQFF. Written as DNA, the CDR3 is TGCGCCAGCAGCCCGACCAGCGGGAGGGGTGCCAATGAACAGTTCTTC.

The chain has TRBV7-2 and TRBJ2-3; 10 nucleotides align to TRBD1. CDR1 and CDR2 (germline): SGHTA, FQGNSA. The CDR3 spans 15 residues. V was pared by 2 bases and J by 11 bases, with 10 bases of the junction left unmatched. The CDR3 nucleotides are TGTGCCAGCAGCTTATCAAGGACAGGGGGAGCCTGGCAGTATTTT. This encodes CASSLSRTGGAWQYF.

The V call is TRBV28, the J call TRBJ2-2; tentatively, D is TRBD1 (6 bases). V lost 8 bases and J 0 bases, leaving 16 bases between the germline ends. The CDR3 is 16 amino acids. Germline V lookup: CDR1 MDHEN, CDR2 SYDVKM. The CDR3 DNA reads as TGTGCCAGCGGGAAGACAGGCCTCGCGAACACCGGGGAGCTGTTTTTT. Translating gives CASGKTGLANTGELFF.

The J gene is TRBJ2-7, the V gene TRBV19; 7 bases fit TRBD1. This CDR3 has 15 amino acids. Trimming removed 5 bases from V and 0 bases from J; junction bases left unmatched: 7. Germline lookup yields CDR1 LNHDA and CDR2 SQIVND (reference sequence). The CDR3 DNA reads as TGTGCCAGTAGTCAGGGGACAGTAAGCTCCTACGAGCAGTACTTC. The encoded protein is CASSQGTVSSYEQYF.

The chain links TRBV7-6 to TRBJ2-2, with 9 nucleotides matching TRBD1. Germline values: CDR1 SGHVS, CDR2 FNYEAQ. V was clipped by 6 bases and J by 0 bases; unmatched bases: 2. The CDR3 totals 15 residues. In DNA form, the CDR3 reads TGTGCCAGCAGAAGGACAGGGGCGAACACCGGGGAGCTGTTTTTT. It specifies CASRRTGANTGELFF.

The V and J genes are TRBV11-2 and TRBJ2-1, with TRBD1 matching over 9 bases. V lost 1 base and J lost 9; bases outside the gene matches: 7. The CDR3 spans 15 residues. Germline V gives CDR1 SGHAT, CDR2 FQNNGV. Here the CDR3 reads CASSLVGTGQTEQFF. In nucleotides, the CDR3 is TGTGCCAGCAGCTTAGTGGGGACAGGGCAGACTGAGCAGTTCTTC.